This is a list of T cell receptor beta chains from one sample in a study of early T cells in non-severe SARS-CoV-2 infection. Via MiXCR, TCRdb re-called the 5' RACE reads, giving one row per CDR3 protein. This table holds approximately 70,000 distinct CDR3 sequences, over 4% found once. The sample in question was whole blood, obtained at baseline. These receptor sequences come from an adult who was a healthcare worker with PCR-confirmed SARS-CoV-2 infection or an uninfected control (not recorded which). The CDR3 runs from the conserved cysteine through the conserved F or W. The order of the fields is D gene, clone size, V gene, J gene, CDR3 protein, CDR3 DNA. The D gene is left open where the match is weak. For some rows the clone size is stated as once, few or many, or as a class when expanded; others skip it.

d_gene: NA
abundance: NA
v_gene: TRBV11-3
j_gene: TRBJ2-3
CDR3aa: CASSTRQEQDTDTQYF
CDR3nt: TGTGCCAGCAGCACCCGACAGGAACAGGACACAGATACGCAGTATTTT

d_gene: NA
abundance: many
v_gene: TRBV7-6
j_gene: TRBJ2-1
CDR3aa: CASSLGEAVEQFF
CDR3nt: TGTGCCAGCAGCTTAGGAGAAGCGGTTGAGCAGTTCTTC

d_gene: NA
abundance: NA
v_gene: TRBV4-1
j_gene: TRBJ2-3
CDR3aa: CASSQVGGTDTQYF
CDR3nt: TGCGCCAGCAGCCAAGTAGGAGGCACAGATACGCAGTATTTT

d_gene: NA
abundance: many
v_gene: TRBV19
j_gene: TRBJ1-5
CDR3aa: CASSKVRDQPQHF
CDR3nt: TGTGCCAGTAGTAAGGTTAGAGATCAGCCCCAGCATTTT

d_gene: NA
abundance: NA
v_gene: TRBV28
j_gene: TRBJ2-5
CDR3aa: CASSPRPGSIKETQYF
CDR3nt: TGTGCCAGCAGTCCACGCCCTGGCAGTATCAAAGAGACCCAGTACTTC

d_gene: NA
abundance: few
v_gene: TRBV24-1
j_gene: TRBJ1-5
CDR3aa: CATSDRGTGNQPQHF
CDR3nt: TGTGCCACCAGTGATAGGGGGACGGGCAATCAGCCCCAGCATTTT

d_gene: NA
abundance: many
v_gene: TRBV12-3/TRBV12-4
j_gene: TRBJ1-5
CDR3aa: CASSLDGRSANQPQHF
CDR3nt: TGTGCCAGCAGTTTAGATGGCAGGTCGGCAAATCAGCCCCAGCATTTT

d_gene: TRBD1
abundance: few
v_gene: TRBV6-5
j_gene: TRBJ1-6
CDR3aa: CASSYSQGAGSPLHF
CDR3nt: TGTGCCAGCAGTTACTCGCAGGGGGCAGGTTCACCCCTCCACTTT

d_gene: TRBD1
abundance: few
v_gene: TRBV7-2
j_gene: TRBJ1-6
CDR3aa: CASSLRTGENSPLHF
CDR3nt: TGTGCCAGCAGCCTTAGGACAGGAGAGAATTCACCCCTCCACTTT

d_gene: NA
abundance: few
v_gene: TRBV27
j_gene: TRBJ2-1
CDR3aa: CASTRWTGYNEQFF
CDR3nt: TGTGCCAGCACCCGGTGGACCGGATACAATGAGCAGTTCTTC

d_gene: NA
abundance: many
v_gene: TRBV5-5
j_gene: TRBJ2-7
CDR3aa: CASSFKDLSYEQYF
CDR3nt: TGTGCCAGCAGCTTTAAGGACCTCTCCTACGAGCAGTACTTC

d_gene: NA
abundance: many
v_gene: TRBV18
j_gene: TRBJ2-1
CDR3aa: CASSRIKGSYNEQFF
CDR3nt: TGTGCCAGCTCACGCATCAAAGGTTCCTACAATGAGCAGTTCTTC

d_gene: NA
abundance: NA
v_gene: TRBV5-8
j_gene: TRBJ2-7
CDR3aa: CASSLGWTPGYEQYF
CDR3nt: TGTGCCAGCAGCTTGGGGTGGACACCTGGATACGAGCAGTACTTC

d_gene: TRBD2
abundance: NA
v_gene: TRBV4-2
j_gene: TRBJ2-1
CDR3aa: CASSRGLAGASFEQFF
CDR3nt: TGTGCCAGCAGCCGCGGACTAGCGGGAGCGTCCTTTGAGCAGTTCTTC

d_gene: TRBD1
abundance: NA
v_gene: TRBV13
j_gene: TRBJ2-2
CDR3aa: CASSLAGQGQAGELFF
CDR3nt: TGTGCCAGCAGCTTAGCAGGACAGGGACAAGCCGGGGAGCTGTTTTTT

d_gene: TRBD1
abundance: many
v_gene: TRBV7-6
j_gene: TRBJ2-7
CDR3aa: CASSSMDRGAEEQYF
CDR3nt: TGTGCCAGCAGCTCTATGGACAGGGGCGCTGAAGAGCAGTACTTC

d_gene: NA
abundance: many
v_gene: TRBV20-1
j_gene: TRBJ1-2
CDR3aa: CSVPQGSYGYTF
CDR3nt: TGCAGTGTCCCACAGGGATCTTATGGCTACACCTTC

d_gene: NA
abundance: many
v_gene: TRBV7-3
j_gene: TRBJ1-1
CDR3aa: CASSFRVSENTEAFF
CDR3nt: TGTGCCAGCAGCTTTCGGGTCTCGGAGAACACTGAAGCTTTCTTT

d_gene: TRBD1
abundance: many
v_gene: TRBV7-6
j_gene: TRBJ1-1
CDR3aa: CASSSSRTGEAFF
CDR3nt: TGTGCCAGCAGCTCTAGCAGGACAGGTGAAGCTTTCTTT

d_gene: TRBD1
abundance: many
v_gene: TRBV20-1
j_gene: TRBJ2-7
CDR3aa: CSARDGTGGDYEQYF
CDR3nt: TGCAGTGCTCGCGACGGTACAGGGGGCGACTACGAGCAGTACTTC

d_gene: TRBD1
abundance: many
v_gene: TRBV28
j_gene: TRBJ2-1
CDR3aa: CASSFRGQGNNEQFF
CDR3nt: TGTGCCAGCAGTTTTCGGGGACAGGGCAACAATGAGCAGTTCTTC

d_gene: TRBD2
abundance: many
v_gene: TRBV29-1
j_gene: TRBJ2-5
CDR3aa: CSVELAGGVETQYF
CDR3nt: TGCAGCGTTGAACTAGCGGGAGGGGTGGAGACCCAGTACTTC

d_gene: TRBD2
abundance: NA
v_gene: TRBV5-1
j_gene: TRBJ2-6
CDR3aa: CASSPGGESGANVLTF
CDR3nt: TGCGCCAGCAGCCCGGGAGGTGAATCTGGGGCCAACGTCCTGACTTTC

d_gene: NA
abundance: NA
v_gene: TRBV29-1
j_gene: TRBJ1-1
CDR3aa: CSSRRGNTEAFF
CDR3nt: TGCAGCTCCAGACGGGGGAACACTGAAGCTTTCTTT

d_gene: NA
abundance: few
v_gene: TRBV7-8
j_gene: TRBJ2-7
CDR3aa: CASSFGVGSEQYF
CDR3nt: TGTGCCAGCAGCTTCGGGGTGGGGAGCGAGCAGTACTTC

d_gene: TRBD2
abundance: many
v_gene: TRBV18
j_gene: TRBJ2-5
CDR3aa: CASSPPVSGPQETQYF
CDR3nt: TGTGCCAGCTCACCACCGGTTAGCGGGCCCCAAGAGACCCAGTACTTC

d_gene: TRBD1
abundance: NA
v_gene: TRBV5-1
j_gene: TRBJ2-1
CDR3aa: CASRPGGGYNEQFF
CDR3nt: TGCGCCAGCCGCCCAGGGGGTGGTTACAATGAGCAGTTCTTC

d_gene: NA
abundance: many
v_gene: TRBV6-5
j_gene: TRBJ2-1
CDR3aa: CASSYEGMGGDEQFF
CDR3nt: TGTGCCAGCAGTTACGAGGGAATGGGCGGCGATGAGCAGTTCTTC

d_gene: TRBD1
abundance: many
v_gene: TRBV30
j_gene: TRBJ1-2
CDR3aa: CAWSVLDRGLDGYTF
CDR3nt: TGTGCCTGGAGTGTACTGGACAGGGGGCTGGATGGCTACACCTTC

d_gene: NA
abundance: many
v_gene: TRBV6-5
j_gene: TRBJ1-2
CDR3aa: CASREGHMSTF
CDR3nt: TGTGCCAGCAGGGAGGGGCATATGAGTACCTTC

d_gene: NA
abundance: NA
v_gene: TRBV11-2
j_gene: TRBJ1-2
CDR3aa: CASSLQLDYGYTF
CDR3nt: TGTGCCAGCAGCTTGCAGTTAGACTATGGCTACACCTTC

d_gene: NA
abundance: NA
v_gene: TRBV7-2
j_gene: TRBJ2-1
CDR3aa: CASSFLNEQFF
CDR3nt: TGTGCCAGCAGCTTTTTAAATGAGCAGTTCTTC

d_gene: NA
abundance: many
v_gene: TRBV24-1
j_gene: TRBJ2-7
CDR3aa: CATSDSHRDEQYF
CDR3nt: TGTGCCACCAGTGATTCCCACAGGGACGAGCAGTACTTC

d_gene: NA
abundance: many
v_gene: TRBV9
j_gene: TRBJ2-7
CDR3aa: CASSGTGEQYF
CDR3nt: TGTGCCAGCAGCGGGACCGGGGAGCAGTACTTC

d_gene: NA
abundance: NA
v_gene: TRBV7-6
j_gene: TRBJ2-1
CDR3aa: CASSFRRGSYNEQFF
CDR3nt: TGTGCCAGCAGCTTCCGGCGGGGCTCCTACAATGAGCAGTTCTTC

d_gene: TRBD2
abundance: NA
v_gene: TRBV18
j_gene: TRBJ2-1
CDR3aa: CASSSDRPRLATYNEQFF
CDR3nt: TGTGCCAGCTCAAGCGACCGCCCGAGACTAGCGACCTACAATGAGCAGTTCTTC

d_gene: NA
abundance: NA
v_gene: TRBV30
j_gene: TRBJ2-2
CDR3aa: CAWLPLDRISTGELFF
CDR3nt: TGTGCCTGGTTGCCCCTTGACAGAATATCCACCGGGGAGCTGTTTTTT

d_gene: NA
abundance: few
v_gene: TRBV4-1
j_gene: TRBJ2-7
CDR3aa: CASSQGPGTPTSYEQYF
CDR3nt: TGCGCCAGCAGCCAAGGCCCCGGGACTCCAACGTCCTACGAGCAGTACTTC

d_gene: NA
abundance: many
v_gene: TRBV12-3/TRBV12-4
j_gene: TRBJ2-3
CDR3aa: CASSLSDSTDTQYF
CDR3nt: TGTGCCAGCAGTTTAAGCGACAGCACAGATACGCAGTATTTT

d_gene: NA
abundance: few
v_gene: TRBV7-8
j_gene: TRBJ2-1
CDR3aa: CASSLAGVAYNEQFF
CDR3nt: TGTGCCAGCAGCTTAGCGGGAGTTGCCTACAATGAGCAGTTCTTC

d_gene: TRBD1
abundance: many
v_gene: TRBV29-1
j_gene: TRBJ2-3
CDR3aa: CSVVQGADTQYF
CDR3nt: TGCAGCGTTGTACAGGGGGCAGATACGCAGTATTTT

d_gene: NA
abundance: few
v_gene: TRBV7-9
j_gene: TRBJ1-4
CDR3aa: CASSIGRLATNEKLFF
CDR3nt: TGTGCCAGCAGCATCGGACGGCTTGCAACTAATGAAAAACTGTTTTTT

d_gene: TRBD2
abundance: many
v_gene: TRBV20-1
j_gene: TRBJ2-7
CDR3aa: CSARDFKESLREALSEQYF
CDR3nt: TGCAGTGCTAGAGATTTTAAGGAGTCCCTGCGGGAGGCCCTATCGGAGCAGTACTTC

d_gene: TRBD1
abundance: NA
v_gene: TRBV7-2
j_gene: TRBJ2-7
CDR3aa: CASSLGDRLTYEQYF
CDR3nt: TGTGCCAGCAGCTTAGGGGACAGGTTGACCTACGAGCAGTACTTC

d_gene: NA
abundance: few
v_gene: TRBV5-1
j_gene: TRBJ2-5
CDR3aa: CASSPSAETQYF
CDR3nt: TGCGCCAGCAGCCCTTCCGCAGAGACCCAGTACTTC

d_gene: TRBD2
abundance: many
v_gene: TRBV7-2
j_gene: TRBJ2-7
CDR3aa: CATTIITSGRGPEQYF
CDR3nt: TGTGCCACCACCATCATAACTAGCGGGAGAGGACCCGAGCAGTACTTC

d_gene: NA
abundance: many
v_gene: TRBV12-3/TRBV12-4
j_gene: TRBJ1-1
CDR3aa: CASSPSERAEAFF
CDR3nt: TGTGCCAGCAGCCCGTCGGAAAGAGCTGAAGCTTTCTTT

d_gene: NA
abundance: many
v_gene: TRBV18
j_gene: TRBJ2-3
CDR3aa: CASSEGPGDTQYF
CDR3nt: TGTGCCAGCTCAGAGGGACCGGGAGATACGCAGTATTTT

d_gene: TRBD1
abundance: many
v_gene: TRBV24-1
j_gene: TRBJ2-7
CDR3aa: CATSDAGTGAGEQYF
CDR3nt: TGTGCCACCAGTGACGCCGGGACAGGGGCGGGAGAGCAGTACTTC

d_gene: TRBD1
abundance: many
v_gene: TRBV19
j_gene: TRBJ2-7
CDR3aa: CASGTGGYEQYF
CDR3nt: TGTGCCAGTGGGACAGGCGGCTACGAGCAGTACTTC

d_gene: NA
abundance: many
v_gene: TRBV9
j_gene: TRBJ2-1
CDR3aa: CASSVEAGSYNEQFF
CDR3nt: TGTGCCAGCAGCGTTGAGGCTGGCTCCTACAATGAGCAGTTCTTC

d_gene: NA
abundance: NA
v_gene: TRBV9
j_gene: TRBJ2-7
CDR3aa: CASSPDGFFGQYF
CDR3nt: TGTGCCAGCAGCCCAGATGGGTTCTTCGGGCAGTACTTC

d_gene: TRBD1
abundance: NA
v_gene: TRBV7-6
j_gene: TRBJ2-3
CDR3aa: CASSFRTGTGGTDTQYF
CDR3nt: TGTGCCAGCAGCTTCCGAACCGGGACAGGGGGCACAGATACGCAGTATTTT

d_gene: TRBD2
abundance: NA
v_gene: TRBV27
j_gene: TRBJ2-7
CDR3aa: CASSFMAGVGEQYF
CDR3nt: TGTGCCAGCAGTTTCATGGCGGGAGTGGGCGAGCAGTACTTC

d_gene: TRBD1
abundance: few
v_gene: TRBV12-3/TRBV12-4
j_gene: TRBJ2-7
CDR3aa: CASRFRDSAYEQYF
CDR3nt: TGTGCCAGCAGATTTCGGGACAGTGCCTACGAGCAGTACTTC

d_gene: TRBD1
abundance: NA
v_gene: TRBV27
j_gene: TRBJ1-1
CDR3aa: CASSFQGQGAAFF
CDR3nt: TGTGCCAGCAGTTTCCAGGGACAGGGGGCAGCTTTCTTT